The 22 T cell receptor beta chains reported below all come from one sample, sequenced in a study of graft-versus-host responses after intestinal transplantation. These receptors have no known antigen. The protocol was immunoSEQ multiplex PCR, while the TCRdb copy is restricted to in-frame clones and leaves out a portion. The repertoire holds about 150,000 clones, with nearly 95% as singletons. The sample in question was unstimulated CD4+ T cells sorted from spleen or lymph node cells, obtained before intestinal transplant. These receptors were taken from a human donor who received an intestinal transplant.

J is TRBJ1-4 and V is TRBV5-1; D call uncertain. The CDR3 extends over 14 amino acids. V lost 0 bases and J 3 bases, leaving 6 bases between the germline ends. Germline V gene data show CDR1 as SGHRS and CDR2 as YFSETQ. CDR3 DNA sequence: TGCGCCAGCAGCTTGGCAGGACCTAATGAAAAACTGTTTTTT. Translation gives CASSLAGPNEKLFF.

The chain has TRBV10-3 and TRBJ2-1; maybe TRBD1 (6 bases). The germline V gene encodes CDR1 ENHRY and CDR2 SYGVKD. The CDR3 totals 15 residues. V was pared by 0 bases and J by 4 bases, with 10 bases between. The CDR3 here is CAISESRTEYNEQFF. Here the CDR3 DNA reads TGTGCCATCAGTGAGTCGCGGACAGAATACAATGAGCAGTTCTTC.

The DNA of the CDR3 is TGCGCCAGCAGGAATTTAGCGGGAGGCTCAGGCGAGCAGTACTTC. It translates to CASRNLAGGSGEQYF. The rearrangement uses TRBV10-2 and TRBJ2-7, with 10 bases aligning to TRBD2. Per germline, CDR1 WSHSY and CDR2 SAAADI. V trimming: 6 bases; J trimming: 6 bases; junction bases outside the gene matches: 11. This CDR3 comprises 15 residues.

The V and J genes are TRBV4-3 and TRBJ2-4; 8 bases map to TRBD2. CDR1 is LGHNA and CDR2 is YSLEER in the germline V gene. The V gene end was trimmed by 3 bases and the J gene end by 2 bases; junction bases not matched to a gene: 15. The CDR3 sequence is 19 residues long. The CDR3: CASSQERGTSGRSKNIQYF. The CDR3 DNA follows: TGCGCCAGCAGCCAGGAGAGGGGGACCAGCGGGAGATCCAAAAACATTCAGTACTTC.

Concerning this clone: Its ends do not fully match the called genes, so a read error is possible. The V call is TRBV4-1, the J call TRBJ1-1; no firm D call. The CDR3 has 14 residues. CDR1 is MGHRA and CDR2 is YSYEKL in the germline V gene. The CDR3 DNA follows: TGCGCCAGCAGACAAGAGAAGAGGAACACTGAAGCTTTCTTT. The encoded protein is CASRQEKRNTEAFF.

This rearrangement joins TRBV28 to TRBJ1-1, with D perhaps matching TRBD1 (6 bases). Germline V gene lookup returns CDR1 MDHEN and CDR2 SYDVKM. V lost 8 bases, J lost 5 bases, and 18 bases lay in between. CDR3 size: 14 residues. The CDR3, as DNA: TGTGCCAGCCTCCGTCGGGGGGCGCAGACTGAAGCTTTCTTT. Amino acids: CASLRRGAQTEAFF.

CDR3 DNA sequence: TGTGCCAGCAGTTTTCAGCCGGGAGAAAATGAAAAACTGTTTTTT. Encoded protein: CASSFQPGENEKLFF. The V call is TRBV28, the J call TRBJ1-4; D remains unclear. Trimming shortened V by 3 bases and J by 5 bases, and 13 bases separated the two germline ends. This CDR3 is 15 amino acids long. Germline V CDR1 and CDR2: MDHEN, SYDVKM.

CDR3 sequence reads: CASRVGVYEQYF. The CDR3 DNA reads as TGTGCCAGTCGCGTGGGGGTCTACGAGCAGTACTTC. The chain uses TRBV28 and TRBJ2-7, with D perhaps given as TRBD1 or TRBD2 (5 bases each). CDR1 is MDHEN and CDR2 is SYDVKM in the germline V gene. V was trimmed by 9 bases and J by 3 bases, leaving 12 bases between them. CDR3 length equals 12 residues.

The rearrangement uses TRBV27 and TRBJ2-1, with 11 positions matching TRBD2. V lost 6 bases to trimming and J lost 7 bases; unmatched junction nucleotides: 5. Germline V gene data show CDR1 as MNHEY and CDR2 as SMNVEV (reference sequence). The CDR3 is 14 residues long. CDR3 sequence: CASRLAGVGNEQFF. CDR3 in DNA: TGTGCCAGCAGACTAGCGGGAGTGGGAAATGAGCAGTTCTTC.

The rearrangement links TRBV28 to TRBJ1-1; TRBD1 is a possible D gene (5 bases). Germline-derived CDR1 and CDR2 are MDHEN and SYDVKM. Trimming stripped 4 bases from V and 0 bases from J, with 15 bases between. The CDR3 runs 16 residues. As DNA, the CDR3 is TGTGCCAGCAGTTCCCCGGGGGAAGGGTTGAACACTGAAGCTTTCTTT. Residues: CASSSPGEGLNTEAFF.

The chain has TRBV7-8 and TRBJ1-3, with TRBD1 as a possible D gene (5 bases). The CDR3 loop spans 13 amino acids. V dropped 4 bases and J dropped 2 bases, with 6 bases sitting between them. Germline CDR1 SGHVS, CDR2 FQNEAQ. The CDR3 is CASSWGPGNTIYF. CDR3 nucleotide sequence: TGTGCCAGCAGCTGGGGACCTGGAAACACCATATATTTT.

V usage is TRBV5-4 and J usage is TRBJ2-1, with D perhaps TRBD1 (6 bases). This CDR3 spans 15 amino acids. The germline CDR1 and CDR2 sequences are SGHNT and YYREEE (reference sequence). The germline V and J ends were trimmed by 1 base and 8 bases, with 16 bases remaining between them. DNA for the CDR3: TGTGCCAGCAGCTTGAGAAGGGACACACGGGATGAGCAGTTCTTC. It specifies CASSLRRDTRDEQFF.

The chain links TRBV21-1 to TRBJ1-5. TRBV21-1 is a pseudogene. The CDR3 is 13 residues long. As DNA, the CDR3 is TGTGCCAGCCTCACTCGGAACAATCAGCCCCAGCATTTT. This sequence encodes CASLTRNNQPQHF.

The chain employs TRBV2 and TRBJ1-4, with 9 bases fitting TRBD1. The CDR3 contains 13 residues. After removal of 6 bases from V and 7 bases from J, the junction contained 3 bases not matched to a gene. Per germline, CDR1 SNHLY and CDR2 FYNNEI. The CDR3 DNA is TGTGCCAGCAGGACAGGGGGATTTGAAAAACTGTTTTTT. Translating it yields CASRTGGFEKLFF.

The chain carries TRBV5-4 and TRBJ1-1, with 7 nucleotides matching TRBD1. Losses at the gene ends were 4 bases for V and 5 bases for J; bases not matched to a gene: 5. Looked up from germline, CDR1 is SGHNT and CDR2 is YYREEE (reference sequence). The CDR3 has 13 residues. The CDR3 sequence: CASSSPTGTEAFF. The CDR3 bases are TGTGCCAGCAGCAGCCCGACAGGGACTGAAGCTTTCTTT.

This chain joins TRBV7-9 and TRBJ1-5; 7 bases are a match to TRBD1. Germline V CDR1 and CDR2: SEHNR, FQNEAQ (reference sequence). This CDR3 has 15 amino acids. Losses at the gene ends were 4 bases for V and 2 bases for J; bases not matched to a gene: 5. This CDR3 is CASSSPGQGNQPQHF. The DNA of the CDR3 is TGTGCCAGCAGCTCCCCCGGACAGGGCAATCAGCCCCAGCATTTT.

The rearrangement joins TRBV9 to TRBJ2-2, with D tentatively TRBD2 (5 bases). CDR1 is SGDLS, CDR2 YYNGEE, per germline. V was shortened by 0 bases and J by 4 bases, with 22 bases between the two germline ends. The CDR3 loop spans 19 amino acids. DNA for the CDR3: TGTGCCAGCAGCGTAGCCCCCCCGACTCGGAGCGCGGGCACCGGGGAGCTGTTTTTT. Amino acid sequence: CASSVAPPTRSAGTGELFF.

The genes are TRBV7-8 and TRBJ2-7; D remains unclear. There are 13 residues in the CDR3. Trimming stripped 0 bases from V and 2 bases from J, with 5 bases between. Looked up from germline, CDR1 is SGHVS and CDR2 is FQNEAQ. This CDR3 reads CASSLAIAYEQYF. Here the CDR3 DNA reads TGTGCCAGCAGCTTAGCGATCGCCTACGAGCAGTACTTC.

This chain uses TRBV11-1 with TRBJ2-7, with TRBD2 matching 7 bases. The CDR3 sequence is 14 residues long. V was clipped by 1 base and J by 1 base; unmatched bases: 1. CDR1 is SGHAT, CDR2 FQDESV, per germline (reference sequence). The CDR3 reads CASSLVGGSYEQYF. The DNA for the CDR3 is TGTGCCAGCAGCTTAGTGGGAGGGTCCTACGAGCAGTACTTC.

This clone was found a few times. This rearrangement joins TRBV7-9 to TRBJ2-1, with a tentative D call TRBD2 (5 bases). V was cut by 1 base and J by 6 bases, with 10 bases left in between. This CDR3 comprises 14 residues. Per germline, CDR1 SEHNR and CDR2 FQNEAQ (reference sequence). The chain's CDR3 is CASSLEIRGNEQFF. As DNA, the CDR3 is TGTGCCAGCAGCTTAGAGATCCGGGGCAATGAGCAGTTCTTC.

The genes are TRBV27 and TRBJ1-2, with unresolved D. The CDR3 length is 13 residues. Germline V gene lookup returns CDR1 MNHEY and CDR2 SMNVEV (reference sequence). The ends were cut back, 0 bases at V and 6 bases at J, with 8 bases in the middle. This chain's CDR3 is CASSLSLRNGYTF. CDR3 nucleotides: TGTGCCAGCAGTTTATCACTACGGAATGGCTACACCTTC.

This clone was picked up one time. CDR3 nucleotides: TGTGCCAGTAGTATAGGGTGGGTCGGGGCCAGCATCAATCAGCCCCAGCATTTT. This sequence encodes CASSIGWVGASINQPQHF. This chain connects TRBV19 to TRBJ1-5; D is possibly TRBD1 (5 bases). Trimming took 1 base from V and 3 from J, leaving 19 bases between them. Germline CDR1 and CDR2: LNHDA and SQIVND (reference sequence). CDR3 length: 18 amino acids.